The 24 T cell receptor beta chains below come from one sample, sequenced in a study of blood T cell repertoires in COVID-19 (dated by TCRdb to about 2020). The library came from the immunoSEQ multiplex PCR assay. TCRdb took over this immuneACCESS table, retaining in-frame rearrangements with V and J assigned. Such tables are incomplete; in checked studies, under half of the missing clones stem from an unresolved V gene, and the remainder is unexplained. The sample table contains over 150,000 clones; only one count was recorded for about 85% of them. More than 6.5% of the sample belongs to the ten largest clones. Sequenced material: peripheral blood. The receptors derive from a woman aged 60 to 75 with COVID-19, enrolled during active disease.

The chain uses TRBV7-9 and TRBJ1-5; 7 nucleotides align to TRBD1. The CDR3 covers 13 residues. CDR1 SEHNR and CDR2 FQNEAQ come from the germline V gene (reference sequence). V dropped 4 bases and J dropped 4; count of bases not matched to a gene: 1. The CDR3 loop reads CASSSQGNQPQHF. The DNA of the CDR3 is TGTGCCAGCAGCTCACAGGGGAATCAGCCCCAGCATTTT.

The chain is built from TRBV12-3 or TRBV12-4 and TRBJ2-3, with TRBD2 identical over 8 bases. The CDR3 contains 13 residues. With V trimmed by 6 bases and J by 5 bases, 4 bases remained unmatched. This chain's CDR3 is CASSGGGRDTQYF. CDR3 nucleotides: TGTGCCAGCAGCGGGGGGGGGCGAGATACGCAGTATTTT.

This chain connects TRBV3-1 (or the pseudogene TRBV3-2) to TRBJ2-1, with TRBD2 as a possible D gene (6 bases). The V gene's germline CDR1 is LGHDT and CDR2 YNNKEL (reference sequence). CDR3 length: 13 amino acids. V gave up 4 bases and J gave up 4 bases, with 8 bases separating them. The CDR3 region is CASSPDYYNEQFF. For the CDR3, the DNA is TGTGCCAGCAGCCCGGACTATTACAATGAGCAGTTCTTC.

The chain carries TRBV6-2 or TRBV6-3 and TRBJ1-5; no clear D gene. Germline V gene sequence: CDR1 MNHEY, CDR2 SVGEGT. The CDR3 extends over 15 amino acids. V dropped 2 bases and J dropped 0 bases, with 8 bases sitting between them. In DNA form, the CDR3 reads TGTGCCAGCAGTTACATGGCGGTTAGCAATCAGCCCCAGCATTTT. As protein: CASSYMAVSNQPQHF.

The chain links TRBV6-1 to TRBJ1-1; D gene ambiguous. V was shortened by 1 base and J by 5 bases, with 11 bases between the two germline ends. This CDR3 spans 14 amino acids. The germline gives CDR1 MNHNS, CDR2 SASEGT. CDR3 loop: CASSEDYRGTEAFF. CDR3 bases: TGTGCCAGCAGTGAAGATTATCGAGGGACTGAAGCTTTCTTT.

The sample holds one count of this clone. The V call is TRBV7-6, the J call TRBJ2-1; D might be TRBD2 (6 bases). This CDR3 is 18 amino acids long. CDR1 is SGHVS and CDR2 is FNYEAQ in the germline V gene. The ends were cut back, 2 bases at V and 7 bases at J, with 24 bases in the middle. CDR3 in amino acids: CASSLLRQQSGRGNEQFF. CDR3 nucleotide sequence: TGTGCCAGCAGCTTACTTCGGCAGCAGTCCGGGAGAGGGAATGAGCAGTTCTTC.

The chain recombines TRBV7-9 with TRBJ1-1; D may be TRBD1 (5 bases). V was trimmed by 1 base and J by 3 bases, leaving 9 bases between them. Germline loops: CDR1 SEHNR, CDR2 FQNEAQ (reference sequence). CDR3 length: 14 residues. The CDR3 loop reads CASSLGQSYTEAFF. The CDR3, as DNA: TGTGCCAGCAGCTTAGGACAGTCCTACACTGAAGCTTTCTTT.

The genes are TRBV3-1 (or the pseudogene TRBV3-2) and TRBJ1-2; weak D call: TRBD1 (6 bases). The CDR3 loop spans 13 amino acids. Trimming removed 4 bases from V and 8 bases from J, with 14 bases in between. Germline V gene sequence: CDR1 LGHDT, CDR2 YNNKEL (reference sequence). CDR3 amino acids: CASSLNRGGGYTF. DNA for the CDR3: TGTGCCAGCAGCCTAAATAGGGGGGGCGGCTACACCTTC.

This clone was seen just once. This rearrangement joins TRBV18 to TRBJ2-7, with 12 positions matching TRBD2. Trimming took 5 bases from V and 1 from J; bases not matched to a gene: 3. There are 15 residues in the CDR3. Germline assignment: CDR1 KGHSH and CDR2 LQKENI. The CDR3 nucleotides read TGTGCCAGCTCAACCGGGACTAGCGGGTCCTACGAGCAGTACTTC. Translating it yields CASSTGTSGSYEQYF.

This chain connects TRBV27 to TRBJ2-1; tentatively, D is TRBD1 (5 bases). The CDR3 is 14 amino acids. Germline V gene data show CDR1 as MNHEY and CDR2 as SMNVEV (reference sequence). V lost 2 bases to trimming and J lost 6 bases, with 11 bases between them. The CDR3 nucleotides are TGTGCCAGCAGTTTAAGACAGCTTCTCAATGAGCAGTTCTTC. Translating it yields CASSLRQLLNEQFF.

V gene TRBV5-1 combines with J gene TRBJ2-3; no clear D gene. The V and J ends lost 7 bases and 7 bases respectively, with 13 bases between them. CDR3 size: 12 residues. Germline CDR1 SGHRS, CDR2 YFSETQ. The CDR3 nucleotides are TGCGCCAGCCTATCCTTGAGGAATACGCAGTATTTT. This encodes CASLSLRNTQYF.

This rearrangement joins TRBV11-2 to TRBJ2-3, with D possibly being TRBD2 (5 bases). CDR1 is SGHAT and CDR2 is FQNNGV in the germline V gene. The CDR3 runs to 18 residues. V was cut by 1 base and J by 2 bases, with 19 bases left in between. The CDR3 loop is CASSLGSLGGSPTDTQYF. In nucleotides, the CDR3 is TGTGCCAGCAGCTTAGGGTCCCTGGGCGGGTCACCCACAGATACGCAGTATTTT.

This clone occurred once. The CDR3 DNA is TGCAGCGTGAGCAGGGGTAATGAAGCTTTCTTT. Amino acids: CSVSRGNEAFF. The rearrangement joins TRBV29-1 to TRBJ1-1; weak D call: TRBD1 (6 bases). This CDR3 has 11 residues. Germline V gene lookup returns CDR1 SQVTM and CDR2 ANQGSEA. The V end lost 6 bases, the J end lost 7 bases, and 12 bases lay between the germline ends.

The V call is TRBV7-3, the J call TRBJ1-2, with a weak D call TRBD1 (5 bases). The ends were cut back, 5 bases at V and 1 base at J, with 14 bases in the middle. This CDR3 spans 15 amino acids. Germline V lookup: CDR1 SGHTA, CDR2 FQGTGA. The DNA of the CDR3 is TGTGCCAGCAGCCCCTCCGGGGGGAGTAACTATGGCTACACCTTC. Translated: CASSPSGGSNYGYTF.

This chain joins TRBV6-5 and TRBJ2-1; no firm D call. Per germline, CDR1 MNHEY and CDR2 SVGAGI. V shed 5 bases and J shed 6 bases, with 17 bases lying between them. There are 15 residues in the CDR3. This chain's CDR3 is CASSTLVASGNEQFF. For the CDR3, the DNA is TGTGCCAGCAGTACCCTAGTGGCAAGTGGCAATGAGCAGTTCTTC.

The chain joins TRBV18 to TRBJ2-7; TRBD2 matches at 9 bases. Trimming at V came to 3 bases and at J to 1 base, leaving 7 bases not matched to a gene. Germline V lookup: CDR1 KGHSH, CDR2 LQKENI. This CDR3 is 16 amino acids long. CDR3 amino acids: CASSPIGSGSSYEQYF. The CDR3 coding sequence is TGTGCCAGCTCACCCATAGGTAGCGGGAGTTCCTACGAGCAGTACTTC.

V gene TRBV7-3 combines with J gene TRBJ1-6; D possibly corresponds to TRBD1 (6 bases). Trimming removed 5 bases at V and 10 bases at J, with 15 bases between. The germline V gene encodes CDR1 SGHTA and CDR2 FQGTGA. The CDR3 is 14 amino acids. Here the CDR3 reads CASSITGSGSPLHF. The CDR3 nucleotides are TGTGCCAGCAGCATTACAGGGTCGGGCTCACCCCTCCACTTT.

V gene TRBV6-6 combines with J gene TRBJ1-3; possibly TRBD1 for D (6 bases). The CDR3 consists of 14 residues. Germline V gene lookup returns CDR1 MNHNY and CDR2 SVGAGI (reference sequence). The V gene lost 1 base and the J gene lost 4 bases, with 8 bases spanning the gap. CDR3 region: CASSYYDRGNTIYF. CDR3 sequence (DNA): TGTGCCAGCAGTTACTATGACAGGGGAAACACCATATATTTT.

A word on this clone: At one end, the junction sequence differs from germline, possibly due to a read error. V is TRBV7-2 and J is TRBJ2-6, with 8 bases that match TRBD2. This CDR3 is 16 amino acids long. Germline values: CDR1 SGHTA, CDR2 FQGNSA. CDR3 sequence reads: CASSRRGGTGVNVLTF. CDR3 sequence (DNA): TGTGCCAGCAGCCGCCGGGGGGGCACGGGGGTCAACGTCCTGACTTTC.

V usage is TRBV7-9 and J usage is TRBJ2-2; D is perhaps TRBD1 (5 bases). V was shortened by 5 bases and J by 5 bases, with 21 bases between the two germline ends. Germline V gives CDR1 SEHNR, CDR2 FQNEAQ (reference sequence). The CDR3 has 17 residues. This chain's CDR3 is CASSLPTGNPRTGELFF. CDR3 DNA sequence: TGTGCCAGCAGCCTACCCACAGGAAACCCTCGGACCGGGGAGCTGTTTTTT.

The chain has TRBV24-1 and TRBJ2-3; tentative D call: TRBD1 (7 bases). The CDR3 is 17 amino acids. The germline V gene encodes CDR1 KGHDR and CDR2 SFDVKD. V was pared by 8 bases and J by 3 bases, with 23 bases between. CDR3 loop: CATKANPRGAQTDTQYF. Written as DNA, the CDR3 is TGTGCCACCAAAGCAAACCCCAGGGGGGCGCAGACAGATACGCAGTATTTT.

This clone was recorded only once. V gene TRBV9 combines with J gene TRBJ1-1, with D perhaps matching TRBD1 (5 bases). Trimming removed 5 bases at V and 6 bases at J, with 17 bases between. The CDR3 is 14 amino acids. Per germline, CDR1 SGDLS and CDR2 YYNGEE. For the CDR3, the DNA is TGTGCCAGCAGTCAGAGCGCGGGGGAGGCTGAAGCTTTCTTT. Protein product: CASSQSAGEAEAFF. The full variable domain, in which reference TRBV9 and TRBJ1-1 provide the parts outside the CDR3, is DSGVTQTPKHLITATGQRVTLRCSPRSGDLSVYWYQQSLDQGLQFLIQYYNGEERAKGNILERFSAQQFPDLHSELNLSSLELGDSALYFCASSQSAGEAEAFFGQGTRLTVV.

The chain links TRBV12-3 or TRBV12-4 to TRBJ1-1; D ambiguous. This CDR3 comprises 13 residues. V lost 7 bases, J lost 5 bases, and 14 bases lay in between. As DNA, the CDR3 is TGTGCCAGCAACAAGAAGATCGAAACTGAAGCTTTCTTT. Residues: CASNKKIETEAFF.

This rearrangement joins TRBV4-1 to TRBJ1-2, with a tentative D call TRBD1 (6 bases). CDR1 is MGHRA and CDR2 is YSYEKL in the germline V gene. CDR3 length: 17 residues. V was cut by 2 bases and J by 8 bases, with 24 bases left in between. The CDR3 DNA reads as TGCGCCAGCAGCCAAACGGACAGAGCCAGGGGAGTAAGGGGCTACACCTTC. The encoded protein is CASSQTDRARGVRGYTF.